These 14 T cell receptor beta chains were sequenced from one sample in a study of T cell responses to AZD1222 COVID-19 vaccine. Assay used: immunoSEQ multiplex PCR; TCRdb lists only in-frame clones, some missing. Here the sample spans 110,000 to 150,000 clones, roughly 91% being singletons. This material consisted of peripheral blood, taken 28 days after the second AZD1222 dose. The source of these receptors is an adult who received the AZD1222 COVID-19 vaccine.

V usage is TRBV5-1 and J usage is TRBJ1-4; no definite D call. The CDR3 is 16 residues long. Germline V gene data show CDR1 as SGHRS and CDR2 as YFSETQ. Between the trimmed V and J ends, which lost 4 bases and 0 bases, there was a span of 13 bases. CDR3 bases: TGCGCCAGCAGCCTCCCCTCAGGTGCAACTAATGAAAAACTGTTTTTT. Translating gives CASSLPSGATNEKLFF.

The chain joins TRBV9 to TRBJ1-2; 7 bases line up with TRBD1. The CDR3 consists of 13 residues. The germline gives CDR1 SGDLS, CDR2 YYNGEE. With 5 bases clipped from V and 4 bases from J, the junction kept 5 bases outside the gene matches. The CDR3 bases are TGTGCCAGCAGGGGACAGAGTCTCTATGGCTACACCTTC. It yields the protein CASRGQSLYGYTF.

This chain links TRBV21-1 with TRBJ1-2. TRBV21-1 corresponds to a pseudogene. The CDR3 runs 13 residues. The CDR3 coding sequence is TGTGCCAGCAAAGGGCAACATCAGGACTGCTACACCTTC. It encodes CASKGQHQDCYTF.

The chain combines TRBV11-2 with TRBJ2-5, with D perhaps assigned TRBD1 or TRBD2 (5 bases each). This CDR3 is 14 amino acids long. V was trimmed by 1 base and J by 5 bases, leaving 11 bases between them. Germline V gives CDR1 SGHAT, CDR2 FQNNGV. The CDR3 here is CASSLVGREETQYF. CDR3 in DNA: TGTGCCAGCAGCTTAGTCGGCAGGGAGGAGACCCAGTACTTC.

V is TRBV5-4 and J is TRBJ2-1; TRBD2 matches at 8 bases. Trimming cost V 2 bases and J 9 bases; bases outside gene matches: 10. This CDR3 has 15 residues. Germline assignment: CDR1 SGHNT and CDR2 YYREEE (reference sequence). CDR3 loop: CASSFEGVREGEQFF. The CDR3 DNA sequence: TGTGCCAGCAGCTTTGAGGGGGTTCGGGAGGGTGAGCAGTTCTTC. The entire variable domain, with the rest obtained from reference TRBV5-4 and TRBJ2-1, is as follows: ETGVTQSPTHLIKTRGQQVTLRCSSQSGHNTVSWYQQALGQGPQFIFQYYREEENGRGNFPPRFSGLQFPNYSSELNVNALELDDSALYLCASSFEGVREGEQFFGPGTRLTVL.

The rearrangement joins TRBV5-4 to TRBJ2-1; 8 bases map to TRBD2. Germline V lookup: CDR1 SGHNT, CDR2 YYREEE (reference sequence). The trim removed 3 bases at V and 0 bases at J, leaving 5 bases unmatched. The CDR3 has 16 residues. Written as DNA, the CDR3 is TGTGCCAGCAGCTCCCGGGAGGGCTTCTCCTACAATGAGCAGTTCTTC. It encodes CASSSREGFSYNEQFF.

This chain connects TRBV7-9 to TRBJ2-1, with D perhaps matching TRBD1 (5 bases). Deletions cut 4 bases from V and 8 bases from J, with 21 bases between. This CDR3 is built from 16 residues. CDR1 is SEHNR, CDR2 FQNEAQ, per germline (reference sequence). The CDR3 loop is CASSSWPRGQRDEQFF. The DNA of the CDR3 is TGTGCCAGCAGCTCTTGGCCAAGGGGTCAGCGCGATGAGCAGTTCTTC.

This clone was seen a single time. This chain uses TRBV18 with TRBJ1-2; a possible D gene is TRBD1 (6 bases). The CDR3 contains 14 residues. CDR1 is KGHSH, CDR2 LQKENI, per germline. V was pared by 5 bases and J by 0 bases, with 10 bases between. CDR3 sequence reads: CASSEKGANYGYTF. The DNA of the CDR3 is TGTGCCAGCTCAGAGAAGGGGGCTAACTATGGCTACACCTTC.

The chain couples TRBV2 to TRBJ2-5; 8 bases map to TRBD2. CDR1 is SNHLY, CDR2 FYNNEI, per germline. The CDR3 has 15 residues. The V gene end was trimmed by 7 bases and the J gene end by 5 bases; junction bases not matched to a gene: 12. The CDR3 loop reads CASKPQGTSGETQYF. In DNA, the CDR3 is TGTGCCAGCAAGCCGCAGGGGACTAGTGGGGAGACCCAGTACTTC.

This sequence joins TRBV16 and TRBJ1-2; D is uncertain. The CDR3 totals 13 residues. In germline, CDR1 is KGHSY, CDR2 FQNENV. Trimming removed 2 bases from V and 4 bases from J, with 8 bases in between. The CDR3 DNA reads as TGTGCCAGCAGCCAAACCGGGTTCTATGGCTACACCTTC. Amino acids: CASSQTGFYGYTF.

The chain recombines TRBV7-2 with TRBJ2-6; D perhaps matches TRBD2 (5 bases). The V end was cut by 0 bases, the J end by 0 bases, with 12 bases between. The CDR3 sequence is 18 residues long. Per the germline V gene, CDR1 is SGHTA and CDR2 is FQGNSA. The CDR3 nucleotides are TGTGCCAGCAGCTTAGCCACTCGGGGAAGCTCTGGGGCCAACGTCCTGACTTTC. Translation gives CASSLATRGSSGANVLTF.

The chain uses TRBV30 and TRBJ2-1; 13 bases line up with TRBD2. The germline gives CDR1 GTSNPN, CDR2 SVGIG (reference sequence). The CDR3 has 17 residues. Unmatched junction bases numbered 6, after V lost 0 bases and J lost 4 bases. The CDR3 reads CAWSVWGLAGKYNEQFF. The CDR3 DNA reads TGTGCCTGGAGTGTATGGGGACTAGCGGGGAAGTACAATGAGCAGTTCTTC.

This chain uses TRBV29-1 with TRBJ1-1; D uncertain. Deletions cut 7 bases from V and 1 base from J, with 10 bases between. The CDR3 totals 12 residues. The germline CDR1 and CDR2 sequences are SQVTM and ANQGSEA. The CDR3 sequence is CSASVGNTEAFF. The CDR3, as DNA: TGCAGCGCCAGCGTGGGGAACACTGAAGCTTTCTTT.

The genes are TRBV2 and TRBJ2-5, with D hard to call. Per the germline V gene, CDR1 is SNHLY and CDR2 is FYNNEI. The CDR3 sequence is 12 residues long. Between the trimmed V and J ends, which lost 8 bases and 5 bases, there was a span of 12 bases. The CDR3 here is CASSNRVETQYF. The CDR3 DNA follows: TGTGCCAGCTCTAACAGAGTGGAGACCCAGTACTTC.